These 20 T cell receptor beta chains came from one sample sequenced in a study of Ad26.COV2.S vaccination and SARS-CoV-2 variants. The treatment is: 19 received Ad26.COV2.S at low or high dose, single or two shots; about 5 received placebo; per-sample allocation not given. The study sampled participants on day 63 after the first vaccine or placebo injection. Clones were sequenced by immunoSEQ multiplex PCR, and TCRdb holds only the in-frame ones, with some missing. The sample gives roughly 500,000 clones, 80% to 90% of which show up once; approximately 2.5% is in the top ten. Sequenced here: peripheral blood, sampled in a trial of Ad26.COV2.S vaccine versus placebo. These receptors all stem from a person between 18 and 60 years old who received the Ad26.COV2.S COVID-19 vaccine or a placebo.

The rearrangement joins TRBV20-1 to TRBJ1-1; D remains ambiguous. Trimming took 3 bases from V and 1 from J, leaving 9 bases between them. In germline, CDR1 is DFQATT, CDR2 SNEGSKA (reference sequence). This CDR3 spans 13 amino acids. In nucleotides, the CDR3 is TGCAGTGCTAGTACAGACACGAACACTGAAGCTTTCTTT. It specifies CSASTDTNTEAFF.

V usage is TRBV4-1 and J usage is TRBJ1-5; unclear D gene. V lost 3 bases and J 3 bases, leaving 6 bases between the germline ends. The CDR3 is made up of 13 amino acids. Germline-derived CDR1 and CDR2 are MGHRA and YSYEKL. CDR3 region: CASSQEFNQPQHF. DNA for the CDR3: TGCGCCAGCAGCCAGGAGTTCAATCAGCCCCAGCATTTT.

The CDR3 nucleotides are TGTGCCAGCAGCACGGCTGCACTGGTAGTAGGTTCACCCCTCCACTTT. It translates to CASSTAALVVGSPLHF. This chain links TRBV4-2 with TRBJ1-6; D is unclear. The V gene's germline CDR1 is LGHNA and CDR2 YNFKEQ. This CDR3 has 16 amino acids. V lost 5 bases and J 9 bases, leaving 20 bases between the germline ends.

This rearrangement joins TRBV9 to TRBJ2-1; 7 bases align to TRBD2. V trimming: 0 bases; J trimming: 9 bases; junction bases outside the gene matches: 3. The CDR3 spans 13 residues. Germline V CDR1 and CDR2: SGDLS, YYNGEE. The CDR3 protein is CASSVGGGSEQFF. CDR3 in DNA: TGTGCCAGCAGCGTAGGGGGAGGGAGTGAGCAGTTCTTC.

The V gene is TRBV5-5, the J gene TRBJ1-1; the D gene is possibly TRBD1 (5 bases). Looked up from germline, CDR1 is SGHKS and CDR2 is YYEKEE (reference sequence). The CDR3 spans 13 residues. Trimming cost V 2 bases and J 4 bases, with 9 bases left between them. CDR3 DNA: TGTGCCAGCAGCTTTCGGGGGGGCACTGAAGCTTTCTTT. Translating gives CASSFRGGTEAFF. The full variable domain, rest sourced from reference TRBV5-5 and TRBJ1-1, is DAGVTQSPTHLIKTRGQQVTLRCSPISGHKSVSWYQQVLGQGPQFIFQYYEKEERGRGNFPDRFSARQFPNYSSELNVNALLLGDSALYLCASSFRGGTEAFFGQGTRLTVV.

The chain is built from TRBV2 and TRBJ2-6; 7 bases align to TRBD1. This CDR3 comprises 16 residues. V trimming: 3 bases; J trimming: 5 bases; junction bases outside the gene matches: 7. CDR1 is SNHLY, CDR2 FYNNEI, per germline. CDR3 loop: CASSESRQGWANVLTF. CDR3 nucleotide sequence: TGTGCCAGCAGTGAGAGCAGACAGGGCTGGGCCAACGTCCTGACTTTC. Complete variable domain (other parts from reference TRBV2 and TRBJ2-6): EPEVTQTPSHQVTQMGQEVILRCVPISNHLYFYWYRQILGQKVEFLVSFYNNEISEKSEIFDDQFSVERPDGSNFTLKIRSTKLEDSAMYFCASSESRQGWANVLTFGAGSRLTVL.

About this clone itself: Different DNA sequences within this sample yield the same CDR3. The chain is built from TRBV2 and TRBJ1-1, with TRBD1 as a possible D gene (6 bases). This CDR3 is 13 amino acids long. Looked up from germline, CDR1 is SNHLY and CDR2 is FYNNEI. Trimming pared 6 bases from V and 0 bases from J, leaving 8 bases between. The CDR3 DNA reads TGTGCCAGCAGGCAGGGGTTGAACACTGAAGCTTTCTTT. Residues: CASRQGLNTEAFF.

The gene calls are TRBV15 and TRBJ1-5; no reliable D call. This CDR3 comprises 13 residues. Germline V gene lookup returns CDR1 LNHNV and CDR2 YYDKDF (reference sequence). V lost 3 bases and J 8 bases, leaving 11 bases between the germline ends. The CDR3 here is CATSRAYEEPQHF. The CDR3, as DNA: TGTGCCACCAGCAGGGCATACGAGGAGCCCCAGCATTTT. Supplemented by reference TRBV15 and TRBJ1-5, the full variable domain reads DAMVIQNPRYQVTQFGKPVTLSCSQTLNHNVMYWYQQKSSQAPKLLFHYYDKDFNNEADTPDNFQSRRPNTSFCFLDIRSPGLGDTAMYLCATSRAYEEPQHFGDGTRLSIL.

This clone appeared once. This chain uses TRBV7-2 with TRBJ2-3, with 9 bases fitting TRBD2. CDR1 and CDR2 from the germline V gene are SGHTA and FQGNSA. The CDR3 runs to 16 residues. The V segment lost 0 bases and the J segment 6 bases; nucleotides outside the gene matches: 7. This CDR3 reads CASSLARAGGPDTQYF. CDR3 bases: TGTGCCAGCAGCTTAGCGCGAGCGGGGGGCCCGGATACGCAGTATTTT.

The chain employs TRBV20-1 and TRBJ1-1; the D is unclear. The V end was cut by 1 base, the J end by 6 bases, with 6 bases between. The CDR3 is 11 residues long. CDR1 and CDR2 from the germline V gene are DFQATT and SNEGSKA (reference sequence). This chain's CDR3 is CSARAPPEAFF. The CDR3 DNA reads as TGCAGTGCTAGAGCCCCCCCTGAAGCTTTCTTT.

The chain is built from TRBV5-1 and TRBJ1-4; tentative D call: TRBD1 (6 bases). Germline loops: CDR1 SGHRS, CDR2 YFSETQ. The V and J ends lost 0 bases and 6 bases respectively, with 15 bases between them. CDR3 length: 16 residues. As DNA, the CDR3 is TGCGCCAGCAGCTTGGAGGCGGCAGGGGATTATGAAAAACTGTTTTTT. Translation: CASSLEAAGDYEKLFF.

The chain recombines TRBV7-2 with TRBJ1-2, with a tentative D call TRBD1 (6 bases). Per the germline V gene, CDR1 is SGHTA and CDR2 is FQGNSA. The germline V and J ends were trimmed by 0 bases and 5 bases, with 13 bases remaining between them. The length of the CDR3 is 15 residues. In DNA, the CDR3 is TGTGCCAGCAGCTTAGCCATGGGACAAGGATATGGCTACACCTTC. Protein product: CASSLAMGQGYGYTF.

This chain links TRBV6-1 with TRBJ1-1; weak D call: TRBD1 (5 bases). This CDR3 comprises 15 residues. The V gene's germline CDR1 is MNHNS and CDR2 SASEGT. V lost 3 bases and J lost 1, with 12 bases in between. The CDR3 protein is CASSDGVRGNTEAFF. For the CDR3, the DNA is TGTGCCAGCAGTGACGGGGTTAGGGGGAACACTGAAGCTTTCTTT.

V usage is TRBV30 and J usage is TRBJ2-3; tentative D call: TRBD2 (6 bases). Germline V gene lookup returns CDR1 GTSNPN and CDR2 SVGIG (reference sequence). This CDR3 is 14 amino acids long. Trimming removed 2 bases from V and 4 bases from J, with 13 bases in between. The CDR3 sequence is CAWSKGGNADTQYF. The DNA for the CDR3 is TGTGCCTGGAGTAAAGGAGGGAACGCAGATACGCAGTATTTT.

The V gene is TRBV7-2, the J gene TRBJ1-1; 12 bases fit TRBD1. CDR3 length: 15 amino acids. Germline V gene data show CDR1 as SGHTA and CDR2 as FQGNSA. V gave up 6 bases and J gave up 11 bases; unmatched junction bases: 13. The CDR3 protein is CASRSGTGGARGAFF. CDR3 DNA: TGTGCCAGCAGAAGTGGGACAGGGGGCGCCCGGGGGGCTTTCTTT. Filled out from reference TRBV7-2 and TRBJ1-1, the complete variable domain reads GAGVSQSPSNKVTEKGKDVELRCDPISGHTALYWYRQSLGQGLEFLIYFQGNSAPDKSGLPSDRFSAERTGGSVSTLTIQRTQQEDSAVYLCASRSGTGGARGAFFGQGTRLTVV.

The rearrangement links TRBV19 to TRBJ1-1; unclear D gene. CDR1 and CDR2 (germline): LNHDA, SQIVND (reference sequence). V was clipped by 3 bases and J by 2 bases, with 7 bases between them. CDR3 length equals 13 residues. The CDR3 sequence: CASSMSKNTEAFF. For the CDR3, the DNA is TGTGCCAGTAGTATGTCGAAAAACACTGAAGCTTTCTTT.

The chain is built from TRBV29-1 and TRBJ2-7, with D possibly called TRBD1 or TRBD2 (5 bases each). This CDR3 has 11 amino acids. Germline lookup yields CDR1 SQVTM and CDR2 ANQGSEA. V lost 4 bases to trimming and J lost 6 bases, with 10 bases between them. The CDR3 bases are TGCAGCGTTGCAGATGGGACCGAGCAGTACTTC. Translating gives CSVADGTEQYF.

This sequence joins TRBV6-5 and TRBJ2-3; D gene ambiguous. The ends were cut back, 0 bases at V and 6 bases at J, with 10 bases in the middle. CDR1 is MNHEY, CDR2 SVGAGI, per germline. This CDR3 contains 14 residues. CDR3 sequence reads: CASSYSRVGDTQYF. For the CDR3, the DNA is TGTGCCAGCAGTTACTCTAGGGTAGGGGATACGCAGTATTTT.

The J gene is TRBJ2-3, the V gene TRBV28; D unclear. CDR3 length equals 13 residues. Trimming stripped 8 bases from V and 6 bases from J, with 15 bases between. Germline V gives CDR1 MDHEN, CDR2 SYDVKM. DNA of the CDR3: TGTGCCAGCCAGGCTGGGCAGGCGGATACGCAGTATTTT. This sequence encodes CASQAGQADTQYF.

This clone was recorded once. CDR3 nucleotide sequence: TGTGCCAGCAGCTCCAAACGCGGGGGGCTTAGCACAGATACGCAGTATTTT. It specifies CASSSKRGGLSTDTQYF. This chain connects TRBV7-2 to TRBJ2-3; 8 bases line up with TRBD2. CDR1 SGHTA and CDR2 FQGNSA come from the germline V gene. V gave up 4 bases and J gave up 0 bases; unmatched junction bases: 9. The length of the CDR3 is 17 residues.